These 7 T cell receptor beta chains were sequenced from one sample in a study of T cells in Graves' hyperthyroidism and ophthalmopathy. Amplified regions were TCR beta CDR3 sequences from RNA transcripts. First-round RT-PCR targeting the TCR CDR3 was performed with the HTBI primer set. TCRdb re-called the multiplex PCR reads through MiXCR, storing one row per CDR3 protein. The sample contains 640,000 or so distinct CDR3 sequences, 11% to 15% of which appear only once. Input material: blood. The receptors were gathered from a woman aged 18-30 years with Graves' ophthalmopathy.

This clonotype has more than one count but fewer than ten. The junction shows a germline mismatch at one end, possibly a read error. The chain carries TRBV5-1 and TRBJ2-7; 9 bases map to TRBD2. CDR1 and CDR2 from the germline V gene are SGHRS and YFSETQ. The CDR3 has 17 residues. CDR3 residues: CASSLEGTSINFYEQYF. For the CDR3, the DNA is TGTGCCAGCAGCTTGGAGGGGACTAGCATCAACTTCTACGAGCAGTACTTC.

There are many counts of this clonotype. In nucleotides, the CDR3 is TGTGCCAGCAGTTCCGGGACAGGGCTCTCTGGGGCCAACGTCCTGACTTTC. Translating gives CASSSGTGLSGANVLTF. V gene TRBV28 combines with J gene TRBJ2-6; TRBD1 matches at 9 bases. Germline CDR1 is MDHEN and CDR2 is SYDVKM. V lost 4 bases, J lost 0 bases, and 4 bases stayed unmatched. This CDR3 is built from 17 residues. Supplemented by reference TRBV28 and TRBJ2-6, the full variable domain reads DVKVTQSSRYLVKRTGEKVFLECVQDMDHENMFWYRQDPGLGLRLIYFSYDVKMKEKGDIPEGYSVSREKKERFSLILESASTNQTSMYLCASSSGTGLSGANVLTFGAGSRLTVL.

Notes on this clonotype: A read error may be the cause here, since a much bigger clone is one base away. The chain carries TRBV7-9 and TRBJ2-7, with D perhaps given as TRBD1 or TRBD2 (5 bases each). With 4 bases removed from V and 8 bases from J, the gap between germline ends came to 18 bases. CDR1 and CDR2 from the germline V gene are SEHNR and FQNEAQ (reference sequence). There are 14 residues in the CDR3. The CDR3 nucleotides are TGTGCCAGCAGCTCCCGGGACCCCCCATTCCAGCAGTACTTC. Translation gives CASSSRDPPFQQYF.

This clonotype was seen repeatedly, ten times or more. The CDR3 bases are TGTGCCAGCAGCTCCCGCTCTTACACAGATACGCAGTATTTT. It yields the protein CASSSRSYTDTQYF. This sequence joins TRBV11-3 and TRBJ2-3; no clear D gene. Trimming pared 4 bases from V and 2 bases from J, leaving 10 bases between. Per germline, CDR1 SGHNT and CDR2 YENEEA. The CDR3 extends over 14 amino acids.

The table lists this clonotype with many counts. The V call is TRBV7-2, the J call TRBJ2-1; D could derive from TRBD1 or TRBD2 (5 bases each). Germline assignment: CDR1 SGHTA and CDR2 FQGNSA. Deletions cut 1 base from V and 1 base from J, with 8 bases between. The CDR3 totals 15 residues. The CDR3 region is CASSLVWGSYNEQFF. The CDR3 region has the DNA TGTGCCAGCAGCTTAGTGTGGGGGTCCTACAATGAGCAGTTCTTC.

J is TRBJ2-7 and V is TRBV10-2; D perhaps matches TRBD2 (5 bases). The CDR3 runs to 12 residues. Germline lookup yields CDR1 WSHSY and CDR2 SAAADI. V lost 8 bases and J lost 3, with 11 bases in between. Here the CDR3 DNA reads TGCGCCAGCGGGAGTGGGGACTACGAGCAGTACTTC. The encoded protein is CASGSGDYEQYF.

The V call is TRBV2, the J call TRBJ1-4, with D perhaps TRBD1 (5 bases). This CDR3 spans 13 amino acids. Trimming stripped 6 bases from V and 7 bases from J, with 12 bases between. Germline values: CDR1 SNHLY, CDR2 FYNNEI. CDR3 protein: CASRAPGGEKLFF. The CDR3, as DNA: TGTGCCAGCAGGGCCCCCGGGGGTGAAAAACTGTTTTTT. The variable domain in full, completed from reference TRBV2 and TRBJ1-4, reads EPEVTQTPSHQVTQMGQEVILRCVPISNHLYFYWYRQILGQKVEFLVSFYNNEISEKSEIFDDQFSVERPDGSNFTLKIRSTKLEDSAMYFCASRAPGGEKLFFGSGTQLSVL.